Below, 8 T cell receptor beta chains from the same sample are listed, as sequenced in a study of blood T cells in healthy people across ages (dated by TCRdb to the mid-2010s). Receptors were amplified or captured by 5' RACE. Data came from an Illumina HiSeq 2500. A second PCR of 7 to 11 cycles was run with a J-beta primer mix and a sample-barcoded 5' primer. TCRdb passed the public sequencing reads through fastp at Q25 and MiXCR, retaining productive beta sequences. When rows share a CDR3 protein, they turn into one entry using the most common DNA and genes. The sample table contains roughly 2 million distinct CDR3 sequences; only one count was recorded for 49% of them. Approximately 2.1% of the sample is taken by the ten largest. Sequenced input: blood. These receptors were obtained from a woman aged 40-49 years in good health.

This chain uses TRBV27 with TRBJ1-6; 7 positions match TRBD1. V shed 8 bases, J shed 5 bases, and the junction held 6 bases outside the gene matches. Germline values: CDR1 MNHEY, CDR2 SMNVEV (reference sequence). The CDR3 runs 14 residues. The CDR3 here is CASVGTEDNSPLHF. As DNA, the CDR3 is TGTGCCAGCGTCGGGACAGAGGATAATTCACCCCTCCACTTT.

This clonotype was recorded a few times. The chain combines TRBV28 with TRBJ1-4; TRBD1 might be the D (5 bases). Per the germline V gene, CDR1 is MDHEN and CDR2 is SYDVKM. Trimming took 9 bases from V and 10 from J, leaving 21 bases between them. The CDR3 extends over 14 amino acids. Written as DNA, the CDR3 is TGTGCCAGTTTCAACGGGGCGGTAATGACAAAACTGTTTTTT. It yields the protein CASFNGAVMTKLFF.

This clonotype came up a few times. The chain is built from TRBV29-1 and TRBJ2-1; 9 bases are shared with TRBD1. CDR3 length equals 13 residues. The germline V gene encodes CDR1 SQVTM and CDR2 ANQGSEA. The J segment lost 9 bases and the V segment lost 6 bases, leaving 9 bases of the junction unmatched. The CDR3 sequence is CSVSPGTGSEQFF. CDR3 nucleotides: TGCAGCGTCTCCCCCGGGACAGGGAGTGAGCAGTTCTTC.

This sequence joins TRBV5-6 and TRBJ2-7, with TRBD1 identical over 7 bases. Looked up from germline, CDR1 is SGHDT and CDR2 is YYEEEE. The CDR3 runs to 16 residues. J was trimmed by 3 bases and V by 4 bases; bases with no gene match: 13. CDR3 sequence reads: CASSRGQVLVIYEQYF. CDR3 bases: TGTGCCAGCAGCCGAGGACAGGTCTTGGTCATCTACGAGCAGTACTTC.

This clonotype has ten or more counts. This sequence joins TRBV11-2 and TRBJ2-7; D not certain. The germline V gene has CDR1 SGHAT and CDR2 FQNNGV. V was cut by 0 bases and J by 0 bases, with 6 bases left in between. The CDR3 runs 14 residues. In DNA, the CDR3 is TGTGCCAGCAGCTTAGAGTCGACCTCCTACGAGCAGTACTTC. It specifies CASSLESTSYEQYF.

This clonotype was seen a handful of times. The CDR3 DNA sequence: TGTGCCAGCAGCCTAGCGGGGGCGATCACAGATACGCAGTATTTT. Protein sequence: CASSLAGAITDTQYF. The J gene is TRBJ2-3, the V gene TRBV2; TRBD2 agrees at 10 bases. In germline, CDR1 is SNHLY, CDR2 FYNNEI. The V gene end was trimmed by 6 bases and the J gene end by 2 bases; junction bases not matched to a gene: 5. This CDR3 has 15 amino acids.

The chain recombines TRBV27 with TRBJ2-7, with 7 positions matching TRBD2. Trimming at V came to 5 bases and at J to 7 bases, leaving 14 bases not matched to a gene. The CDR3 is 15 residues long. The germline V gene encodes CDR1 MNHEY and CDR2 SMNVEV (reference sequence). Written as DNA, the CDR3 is TGTGCCAGCAGTCCCCGCGGGGGTGGGCGGCGTGAGCAGTACTTC. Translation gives CASSPRGGGRREQYF.

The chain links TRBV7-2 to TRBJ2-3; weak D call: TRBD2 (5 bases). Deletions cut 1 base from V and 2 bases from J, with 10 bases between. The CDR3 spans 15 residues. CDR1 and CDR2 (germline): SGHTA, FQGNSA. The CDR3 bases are TGTGCCAGCAGCTTAGGAGAGCGGCCCACAGATACGCAGTATTTT. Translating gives CASSLGERPTDTQYF.